Following are 31 T cell receptor beta chains from one sample sequenced in a study of T cells in Graves' hyperthyroidism and ophthalmopathy (dated by TCRdb to between 2017 and 2020). To prepare the library, multiplex PCR was applied. Sequenced using an Illumina HiSeq 2000. The TCR beta CDR3 regions were amplified from RNA transcripts. A first-round RT-PCR of the TCR CDR3 used the HTBI primer set with the Qiagen OneStep RT-PCR kit. TCRdb reprocessed the public reads (quality trimming at Q25 with fastp, clone calling with MiXCR) and kept in-frame beta chains. One record per CDR3 amino acid sequence lists the most common genes and DNA. In this sample the table shows around 800,000 distinct CDR3 sequences, about 38% of which occur a single time. 8.9% of the sample goes to the ten largest clones. Source material: blood. The receptor source for this set is a man in his late teens or twenties with Graves' hyperthyroidism.

Details on this clonotype: Sequence at one end of the junction differs from germline and may be a read error. The chain recombines TRBV7-9 with TRBJ2-7; D perhaps matches TRBD2 (5 bases). The V gene's germline CDR1 is SEHNR and CDR2 FQNEAQ (reference sequence). CDR3 length: 11 residues. Here the CDR3 reads CASSSYSVWDF. The CDR3 region has the DNA TGTGCCAGCAGCTCCTATAGCGTCTGGGATTTC.

The chain uses TRBV19 and TRBJ2-7; D is perhaps TRBD2 (6 bases). CDR3 length: 14 residues. V gave up 5 bases and J gave up 2 bases, with 13 bases separating them. Germline values: CDR1 LNHDA, CDR2 SQIVND (reference sequence). CDR3 in amino acids: CASSVLAGTYEQYF. The CDR3 nucleotides are TGTGCCAGTAGTGTCCTTGCGGGGACCTACGAGCAGTACTTC.

This clonotype was seen a handful of times. This chain uses TRBV6-5 with TRBJ1-1; perhaps TRBD1 as D (6 bases). V lost 8 bases and J lost 3, with 13 bases in between. The CDR3 is 13 residues long. Germline V gene data show CDR1 as MNHEY and CDR2 as SVGAGI. CDR3 DNA sequence: TGTGCCAGCGGGGGCGCCTCACACACTGAAGCTTTCTTT. Protein sequence: CASGGASHTEAFF.

The genes are TRBV29-1 and TRBJ1-1; 7 nucleotides align to TRBD1. Germline loops: CDR1 SQVTM, CDR2 ANQGSEA. CDR3 size: 13 residues. The V gene end was trimmed by 6 bases and the J gene end by 2 bases; junction bases not matched to a gene: 6. CDR3 sequence reads: CSVGTDGNTEAFF. CDR3 DNA: TGCAGCGTCGGGACAGACGGAAACACTGAAGCTTTCTTT.

In this sample, this clonotype turned up many times. This chain uses TRBV12-3 or TRBV12-4 with TRBJ1-1; D is uncertain. Trimming cost V 6 bases and J 7 bases, with 15 bases left between them. The CDR3 loop spans 13 amino acids. The CDR3 coding sequence is TGTGCCAGCAGCCAGCGACTGCTGAATGAAGCTTTCTTT. Encoded protein: CASSQRLLNEAFF.

The V call is TRBV19, the J call TRBJ2-2; 8 bases are shared with TRBD1. From germline, CDR1 is LNHDA and CDR2 SQIVND (reference sequence). V trimming: 7 bases; J trimming: 7 bases; junction bases outside the gene matches: 14. This CDR3 region has 16 residues. The CDR3 region has the DNA TGTGCCAGTACCCCTCGCGACAGGGGTCCGGTCGGGGAGCTGTTTTTT. Its protein product is CASTPRDRGPVGELFF.

V is TRBV12-3 or TRBV12-4 and J is TRBJ1-3; D unclear. Trimming took 6 bases from V and 2 from J, leaving 14 bases between them. The CDR3 has 15 residues. Here the CDR3 DNA reads TGTGCCAGCAGCCCCGGGATGTTTACTGGAAACACCATATATTTT. It encodes CASSPGMFTGNTIYF.

This clonotype was seen ten or more times. The J gene is TRBJ2-7, the V gene TRBV2; TRBD2 agrees at 11 bases. The germline gives CDR1 SNHLY, CDR2 FYNNEI. This CDR3 spans 15 amino acids. After removal of 7 bases from V and 0 bases from J, the junction contained 5 bases not matched to a gene. The DNA for the CDR3 is TGTGCCAGCATGGGGACTAGCGGCAACTCCTACGAGCAGTACTTC. Translated: CASMGTSGNSYEQYF.

This rearrangement joins TRBV12-3 or TRBV12-4 to TRBJ1-2, with D unresolved. The CDR3 loop spans 14 amino acids. V was shortened by 7 bases and J by 4 bases, with 16 bases between the two germline ends. In nucleotides, the CDR3 is TGTGCCAGCACCCCAGACGGAACCACCTATGGCTACACCTTC. Protein product: CASTPDGTTYGYTF.

This clonotype was seen only a few times. This chain uses TRBV7-9 with TRBJ2-7, with 11 bases identical to TRBD1. After removal of 1 base from V and 5 bases from J, the junction contained 7 bases not matched to a gene. Germline V CDR1 and CDR2: SEHNR, FQNEAQ (reference sequence). This CDR3 contains 16 residues. CDR3 in DNA: TGTGCCAGCAGCTTAGATCGGTGGACAGGGGGCCACGAGCAGTACTTC. Protein: CASSLDRWTGGHEQYF.

This clonotype has just a few counts. This chain connects TRBV7-3 to TRBJ2-2; 8 nucleotides line up with TRBD1. Looked up from germline, CDR1 is SGHTA and CDR2 is FQGTGA. The CDR3 is made up of 15 amino acids. V lost 5 bases and J lost 8; bases outside the gene matches: 10. This CDR3 is CASSPGQGYRGELFF. The CDR3 nucleotides are TGTGCCAGCAGCCCTGGACAGGGATACCGTGGGGAGCTGTTTTTT.

V gene TRBV10-3 combines with J gene TRBJ1-1; TRBD1 matches 8 bases. Germline values: CDR1 ENHRY, CDR2 SYGVKD. The CDR3 consists of 16 residues. V shed 0 bases, J shed 2 bases, and the junction held 5 bases outside the gene matches. The CDR3: CAISESVDRENTEAFF. CDR3 DNA: TGTGCCATCAGTGAGTCCGTGGACAGGGAAAACACTGAAGCTTTCTTT.

The genes are TRBV29-1 and TRBJ2-7; TRBD1 aligns across 9 bases. CDR1 and CDR2 (germline): SQVTM, ANQGSEA. This CDR3 region has 14 residues. V lost 0 bases and J lost 4; bases outside the gene matches: 4. The CDR3 loop reads CSVEDGDRGYEQYF. CDR3 DNA: TGCAGCGTTGAAGATGGAGACAGGGGGTACGAGCAGTACTTC.

The V and J genes are TRBV5-1 and TRBJ2-7, with TRBD1 matching 7 bases. The CDR3 consists of 11 residues. V dropped 7 bases and J dropped 6; count of bases not matched to a gene: 4. Germline CDR1 SGHRS, CDR2 YFSETQ. CDR3 region: CASRQGTEQYF. The CDR3 DNA follows: TGCGCCAGCCGACAGGGTACCGAGCAGTACTTC.

This clonotype was counted a few times. The chain recombines TRBV13 with TRBJ2-7; TRBD2 aligns across 8 bases. Germline trimming cut 8 bases from V and 0 bases from J; bases unmatched to any gene: 3. This CDR3 is 13 amino acids long. Germline CDR1 PRHDT, CDR2 FYEKMQ (reference sequence). The CDR3, as DNA: TGTGCCAGCCGGACTAGCAGCTCCTACGAGCAGTACTTC. This gives the protein CASRTSSSYEQYF.

This rearrangement joins TRBV2 to TRBJ1-6, with D perhaps matching TRBD1 (6 bases). Germline V gene data show CDR1 as SNHLY and CDR2 as FYNNEI. The CDR3 is made up of 14 amino acids. Deletions cut 6 bases from V and 9 bases from J, with 15 bases between. CDR3: CASRFRDISSPLHF. The CDR3 nucleotides read TGTGCCAGCAGATTCCGGGACATAAGTTCACCCCTCCACTTT.

The chain uses TRBV19 and TRBJ1-6; TRBD1 might be the D (6 bases). V lost 5 bases and J lost 10, with 15 bases in between. This CDR3 has 14 residues. Germline CDR1 is LNHDA and CDR2 is SQIVND (reference sequence). This CDR3 is CASSGGRGESPLHF. As DNA, the CDR3 is TGTGCCAGTAGTGGGGGGCGAGGGGAGTCACCCCTCCACTTT.

The rearrangement links TRBV5-1 to TRBJ1-1, with 10 bases that match TRBD1. The CDR3 runs to 15 residues. Germline lookup yields CDR1 SGHRS and CDR2 YFSETQ. Losses at the gene ends were 3 bases for V and 3 bases for J; bases not matched to a gene: 5. The CDR3 DNA is TGCGCCAGCAGCTCGGGACAGGGGAGGGACACTGAAGCTTTCTTT. Its protein is CASSSGQGRDTEAFF.

The chain is built from TRBV11-2 and TRBJ2-7, with D possibly being TRBD2 (5 bases). The CDR3 runs 14 residues. CDR1 and CDR2 from the germline V gene are SGHAT and FQNNGV. V shed 8 bases and J shed 7 bases, with 21 bases lying between them. CDR3 sequence: CASRTPVDGWEQYF. CDR3 nucleotide sequence: TGTGCCAGCCGGACTCCGGTGGATGGATGGGAGCAGTACTTC.

Notes on this clonotype: This may come from a read error, since a much larger clone is one base off. The chain employs TRBV2 and TRBJ2-5; unclear D gene. Germline CDR1 SNHLY, CDR2 FYNNEI. This CDR3 comprises 12 residues. The CDR3 sequence: CACSLTDTAQYF. For the CDR3, the DNA is TGTGCCTGCAGCCTGACCGATACGGCCCAGTACTTC.

This clonotype was counted at least ten times. The J gene is TRBJ1-2, the V gene TRBV2; D call uncertain. The germline V and J ends were trimmed by 8 bases and 0 bases, with 19 bases remaining between them. The CDR3 is 16 amino acids. Per germline, CDR1 SNHLY and CDR2 FYNNEI. CDR3 coding DNA: TGTGCCAGCGGGAGGTGGCGGACGGTTACTAACTATGGCTACACCTTC. Protein sequence: CASGRWRTVTNYGYTF.

The J gene is TRBJ2-2, the V gene TRBV29-1; D unclear. V shed 5 bases and J shed 4 bases, with 8 bases lying between them. Germline lookup yields CDR1 SQVTM and CDR2 ANQGSEA. The CDR3 totals 12 residues. For the CDR3, the DNA is TGCAGCGTTTCGAAAGGCACCGGGGAGCTGTTTTTT. This sequence encodes CSVSKGTGELFF.

The rearrangement links TRBV7-2 to TRBJ2-5, with D possibly matching TRBD1 (6 bases). CDR1 is SGHTA and CDR2 is FQGNSA in the germline V gene. The CDR3 is 15 amino acids. Trimming stripped 6 bases from V and 1 base from J, with 15 bases between. The CDR3 coding sequence is TGTGCCAGCAGTAGGGCGACAGGAGCCCAAGAGACCCAGTACTTC. This translates into CASSRATGAQETQYF.

The chain couples TRBV2 to TRBJ2-5; possibly TRBD2 for D (6 bases). The CDR3 extends over 16 amino acids. The germline gives CDR1 SNHLY, CDR2 FYNNEI. Trimming removed 6 bases from V and 0 bases from J, with 17 bases in between. CDR3 in amino acids: CASSSRIGGYQETQYF. For the CDR3, the DNA is TGTGCCAGCAGCTCTAGGATTGGGGGGTACCAAGAGACCCAGTACTTC.

This clonotype has at least ten counts. CDR3 in amino acids: CASSLVTSREQYF. The CDR3 nucleotides are TGTGCCAGCAGCTTAGTGACCAGCAGGGAGCAGTACTTC. The rearrangement links TRBV7-9 to TRBJ2-7; D unresolved. Per the germline V gene, CDR1 is SEHNR and CDR2 is FQNEAQ (reference sequence). This CDR3 region has 13 residues. The ends were cut back, 1 base at V and 7 bases at J, with 11 bases in the middle.

This clonotype has a handful of counts. The chain joins TRBV5-5 to TRBJ1-3; D uncertain. Germline V CDR1 and CDR2: SGHKS, YYEKEE (reference sequence). This CDR3 spans 19 amino acids. Between the trimmed V and J ends, which lost 0 bases and 0 bases, there was a span of 19 bases. CDR3 amino acids: CASSLEEAAVFYSGNTIYF. The CDR3 DNA reads as TGTGCCAGCAGCTTGGAAGAGGCGGCAGTCTTCTACTCTGGAAACACCATATATTTT. Together with reference TRBV5-5 and TRBJ1-3, the CDR3 gives the full variable domain: DAGVTQSPTHLIKTRGQQVTLRCSPISGHKSVSWYQQVLGQGPQFIFQYYEKEERGRGNFPDRFSARQFPNYSSELNVNALLLGDSALYLCASSLEEAAVFYSGNTIYFGEGSWLTVV.

The genes are TRBV4-1 and TRBJ1-2; D is ambiguous. Germline-derived CDR1 and CDR2 are MGHRA and YSYEKL. V shed 0 bases and J shed 1 base, with 15 bases lying between them. CDR3 length: 17 residues. For the CDR3, the DNA is TGCGCCAGCAGCCAAGAGGAGAGGAGAGGAAATAACTATGGCTACACCTTC. As protein: CASSQEERRGNNYGYTF.

This clonotype was recorded at least ten times. The chain recombines TRBV19 with TRBJ1-1; D not certain. Germline V CDR1 and CDR2: LNHDA, SQIVND (reference sequence). Trimming took 3 bases from V and 3 from J, leaving 8 bases between them. The CDR3 is made up of 13 amino acids. The CDR3 nucleotides read TGTGCCAGTAGTATGTCGGGCTACACTGAAGCTTTCTTT. As protein: CASSMSGYTEAFF.

This clonotype turned up a few times. V is TRBV10-3 and J is TRBJ2-2; TRBD1 or TRBD2 may be the D gene (5 bases each). Germline V gives CDR1 ENHRY, CDR2 SYGVKD. This CDR3 comprises 16 residues. V lost 6 bases and J lost 1, with 15 bases in between. CDR3 region: CAISDNRDGNTGELFF. CDR3 bases: TGTGCCATCAGCGATAACCGGGACGGGAACACCGGGGAGCTGTTTTTT.

The V and J genes are TRBV11-2 and TRBJ1-1, with TRBD1 matching over 8 bases. CDR3 size: 16 residues. V gave up 4 bases and J gave up 4 bases; unmatched junction bases: 11. CDR1 is SGHAT, CDR2 FQNNGV, per germline. As DNA, the CDR3 is TGTGCCAGCAGCTGGAGTATCCGGGACAGGTCCACTGAAGCTTTCTTT. This sequence encodes CASSWSIRDRSTEAFF.

The count of this clonotype is one. The chain has TRBV29-1 and TRBJ2-5, with TRBD1 matching 9 bases. J was trimmed by 2 bases and V by 0 bases; bases with no gene match: 7. The CDR3 is 16 residues long. Germline V CDR1 and CDR2: SQVTM, ANQGSEA. CDR3: CSVEDLGQGSQETQYF. The DNA of the CDR3 is TGCAGCGTTGAAGATCTGGGACAGGGTTCACAAGAGACCCAGTACTTC. The whole variable domain, filled in from reference TRBV29-1 and TRBJ2-5, reads SAVISQKPSRDICQRGTSLTIQCQVDSQVTMMFWYRQQPGQSLTLIATANQGSEATYESGFVIDKFPISRPNLTFSTLTVSNMSPEDSSIYLCSVEDLGQGSQETQYFGPGTRLLVL.